The rows below give T cell receptor beta chains drawn from one sample of a study of blood T cell repertoires in COVID-19. Generated by immunoSEQ multiplex PCR, the TCRdb table keeps only in-frame clones and is missing some. The sample yields under 75,000 clones, more than 60% seen once. Sequencing was carried out using peripheral blood. The receptor set was obtained from a woman in her fifties or sixties with active or convalescent COVID-19. CDR3s include the opening cysteine and the closing phenylalanine or tryptophan. The D gene is left open where the match is weak. A row's size may be missing; if present it is once, few, many or a size class.

d_gene	v_gene	abundance	j_gene	len	CDR3aa	CDR3nt
TRBD2	TRBV19	.	TRBJ2-1	15	CASSISGRGSNEQFF	TGTGCCAGTAGTATCTCCGGGAGGGGGTCCAATGAGCAGTTCTTC
.	TRBV7-9	.	TRBJ1-4	16	CASSPEYLGENEKLFF	TGTGCCAGCAGCCCGGAATATTTGGGAGAGAATGAAAAACTGTTTTTT
TRBD1	TRBV5-8	.	TRBJ2-5	15	CASSPGTGGTKTQYF	TGTGCCAGCAGCCCCGGGACAGGGGGTACGAAGACCCAGTACTTC
.	TRBV12-3/TRBV12-4	.	TRBJ1-2	13	CASSILGHGGYTF	TGTGCCAGCAGCATCTTGGGACATGGAGGCTACACCTTC
.	TRBV23-1	.	TRBJ1-5	12	CASRECGQPQHF	TGCGCCAGCAGGGAGTGTGGGCAGCCCCAGCATTTT
.	TRBV9	.	TRBJ2-1	16	CASSVGTQKFYNEQFF	TGTGCCAGCAGCGTAGGGACACAGAAGTTTTACAATGAGCAGTTCTTC
.	TRBV21-1	.	TRBJ2-1	17	CASSKASLAGGHNEQFF	TGTGCCAGCAGCAAAGCATCATTGGCGGGAGGTCACAATGAGCAGTTCTTC
.	TRBV24-1	.	TRBJ1-2	14	CATSEPDRSYGYTF	TGTGCCACCAGTGAACCTGACAGGAGCTATGGCTACACCTTC
TRBD2	TRBV5-1	.	TRBJ2-1	16	CASSLSLAGDYNEQFF	TGCGCCAGCAGCTTGTCTCTAGCGGGAGACTACAATGAGCAGTTCTTC
.	TRBV4-2	.	TRBJ2-2	19	CASSPNRGSATGRGGELFF	TGTGCCAGCAGCCCCAACCGGGGTAGCGCGACCGGTCGTGGCGGGGAGCTGTTTTTT
TRBD2	TRBV4-1	.	TRBJ2-7	13	CASSHREGYEQYF	TGCGCCAGCAGCCATAGGGAGGGGTACGAGCAGTACTTC
.	TRBV15	.	TRBJ1-1	15	CATSRDGTPNTEAFF	TGTGCCACCAGCAGAGATGGGACACCGAACACTGAAGCTTTCTTT
.	TRBV10-3	.	TRBJ2-5	13	CAISGRREETQYF	TGTGCCATCAGTGGTCGCAGGGAAGAGACCCAGTACTTC
.	TRBV11-2	.	TRBJ1-1	11	CASRRVREAFF	TGTGCCAGCAGGCGGGTTCGGGAAGCTTTCTTT
TRBD1	TRBV4-1	few	TRBJ1-5	14	CASSTGESNQPQHF	TGCGCCAGCAGTACAGGGGAGAGCAATCAGCCCCAGCATTTT
TRBD1	TRBV18	.	TRBJ1-5	14	CASSSTGPNQPQHF	TGTGCCAGCTCATCGACAGGGCCCAATCAGCCCCAGCATTTT
.	TRBV19	few	TRBJ2-2	15	CASSIIETGKGELFF	TGTGCCAGTAGTATCATCGAAACAGGGAAAGGGGAGCTGTTTTTT
.	TRBV15	.	TRBJ1-1	15	CATSRRAVGNTEAFF	TGTGCCACCAGCAGAAGAGCGGTTGGAAACACTGAAGCTTTCTTT
.	TRBV6-5	few	TRBJ1-2	13	CASRRTENYGYTF	TGTGCCAGCAGACGGACAGAAAACTATGGCTACACCTTC
.	TRBV5-1	.	TRBJ2-4	16	CASSLGGRAAKNIQYF	TGCGCCAGCAGCTTGGGGGGGCGAGCAGCCAAAAACATTCAGTACTTC
TRBD1	TRBV28	.	TRBJ1-1	16	CASSLHRGRPNTEAFF	TGTGCCAGCAGTTTACACAGGGGCCGACCGAACACTGAAGCTTTCTTT
TRBD2	TRBV9	.	TRBJ2-3	21	CASSVADLGGLAGRLTDTQYF	TGTGCCAGCAGCGTAGCAGATCTTGGGGGACTAGCGGGGAGATTGACAGATACGCAGTATTTT
TRBD1	TRBV18	few	TRBJ2-7	16	CASSHYGGTGEHEQYF	TGTGCCAGCTCACACTATGGTGGGACAGGGGAACACGAGCAGTACTTC
TRBD1	TRBV18	.	TRBJ2-1	17	CASSPPSGTGGDNEQFF	TGTGCCAGCTCACCACCCTCCGGGACAGGAGGAGACAATGAGCAGTTCTTC
.	TRBV3-1/TRBV3-2	.	TRBJ1-3	15	CASSQDHRMGNTIYF	TGTGCCAGCAGCCAAGATCACAGGATGGGAAACACCATATATTTT
TRBD1	TRBV6-2/TRBV6-3	once	TRBJ2-1	15	CASSPTGGGKNEQFF	TGTGCCAGCAGTCCAACAGGGGGCGGTAAGAATGAGCAGTTCTTC
.	TRBV5-5	.	TRBJ2-7	15	CASSLGQSRSYEQYF	TGTGCCAGCTCCCTTGGACAGTCCCGCTCCTACGAGCAGTACTTC
.	TRBV12-3/TRBV12-4	few	TRBJ2-7	13	CASSLEGVEEQYF	TGTGCCAGCAGTTTAGAGGGAGTGGAAGAGCAGTACTTC
TRBD2	TRBV19	.	TRBJ2-7	15	CASSPSGRSSYEQYF	TGTGCCAGTAGTCCCTCCGGGAGGAGCTCCTACGAGCAGTACTTC
.	TRBV5-5	.	TRBJ2-7	14	CASSSVALSYEQYF	TGTGCCAGCAGCTCGGTAGCCCTCTCCTACGAGCAGTACTTC
.	TRBV7-2	once	TRBJ1-5	15	CASSLDTGFFQPQHF	TGTGCCAGCAGCTTAGATACAGGGTTTTTTCAGCCCCAGCATTTT
.	TRBV28	.	TRBJ2-5	11	CASSPSGTQYF	TGTGCCAGCAGTCCCTCGGGGACCCAGTACTTC
.	TRBV21-1	once	TRBJ2-2	18	CASSKGDFASGKTGELFF	TGTGCCAGCAGCAAAGGGGACTTTGCTAGCGGGAAGACCGGGGAGCTGTTTTTT
TRBD1	TRBV7-6	once	TRBJ2-3	15	CASSLGRTGPDTQYF	TGTGCCAGCAGCTTAGGCCGGACAGGGCCAGATACGCAGTATTTT
.	TRBV28	.	TRBJ1-2	15	CASSFPLGTSYGYTF	TGTGCCAGCAGCTTCCCTCTAGGGACATCCTATGGCTACACCTTC
.	TRBV3-1/TRBV3-2	.	TRBJ1-2	12	CASASGGGGYTF	TGTGCCAGCGCTTCGGGGGGCGGCGGCTACACCTTC
TRBD1	TRBV19	once	TRBJ1-2	15	CASSPYRGANYGYTF	TGTGCCAGTAGTCCTTACAGGGGAGCTAACTATGGCTACACCTTC
.	TRBV18	.	TRBJ1-2	15	CASSLGGGVRSGYTF	TGTGCCAGCTCCCTCGGGGGGGGCGTCCGATCGGGCTACACCTTC
TRBD1	TRBV9	.	TRBJ2-1	17	CASSVRAGTGVNNEQFF	TGTGCCAGCAGCGTCCGCGCCGGGACAGGGGTCAACAATGAGCAGTTCTTC
TRBD1	TRBV5-6	.	TRBJ2-3	15	CASSLGGRSTDTQYF	TGTGCCAGCAGCTTAGGGGGCCGAAGCACAGATACGCAGTATTTT
TRBD1	TRBV5-1	.	TRBJ2-5	14	CASSVGQGQETQYF	TGCGCCAGCAGCGTAGGACAGGGGCAAGAGACCCAGTACTTC
TRBD2	TRBV28	.	TRBJ2-1	14	CASDGGRIGDEQFF	TGTGCCAGCGACGGCGGGAGGATCGGCGATGAGCAGTTCTTC
.	TRBV11-2	.	TRBJ2-7	15	CASSLLWGATAEQYF	TGTGCCAGCAGCCTCTTATGGGGCGCAACGGCCGAGCAGTACTTC
TRBD1	TRBV3-1/TRBV3-2	.	TRBJ1-1	15	CASSQAGQGNTEAFF	TGTGCCAGCAGCCAAGCGGGACAGGGGAACACTGAAGCTTTCTTT
TRBD1	TRBV6-1	once	TRBJ1-5	19	CASSESRPGTGHRVRSQHF	TGTGCCAGCAGTGAATCACGTCCCGGGACAGGGCACCGGGTAAGGTCCCAGCATTTT